Below are 12 T cell receptor beta chains sequenced from a single sample in a study of shared clonotypes between healthy human individuals. Selected positively for CCR7 and CD45RO-negative, naive CD8 cells excluded terminally differentiated effector memory CD45RA+ cells. Assay: immunoSEQ multiplex PCR; the TCRdb copy retains only in-frame clones and omits some. The table lists roughly 2,000,000 clones, about 94% of them singletons. Sequenced material: naive CD8+ T cells from PBMCs. The receptors were sampled from a man between 18 and 29 years old in good health. Some clones in this sample may be carry-over from other donors' samples.

The chain uses TRBV11-2 and TRBJ2-1, with TRBD2 as a possible D gene (6 bases). V was pared by 6 bases and J by 7 bases, with 10 bases between. This CDR3 contains 12 residues. CDR1 SGHAT and CDR2 FQNNGV come from the germline V gene. CDR3 DNA sequence: TGTGCCAGCAGGATGGGGGGAAATGAGCAGTTCTTC. Residues: CASRMGGNEQFF.

This chain links TRBV9 with TRBJ2-1, with 13 bases matching TRBD2. Losses at the gene ends were 0 bases for V and 0 bases for J; bases not matched to a gene: 6. The CDR3 covers 19 residues. The germline gives CDR1 SGDLS, CDR2 YYNGEE. In nucleotides, the CDR3 is TGTGCCAGCAGCGTAGTAGGAGGGACTAGCGGGGCCTCCTACAATGAGCAGTTCTTC. Translating gives CASSVVGGTSGASYNEQFF. Full variable domain (outside the CDR3, taken from reference TRBV9 and TRBJ2-1): DSGVTQTPKHLITATGQRVTLRCSPRSGDLSVYWYQQSLDQGLQFLIQYYNGEERAKGNILERFSAQQFPDLHSELNLSSLELGDSALYFCASSVVGGTSGASYNEQFFGPGTRLTVL.

The chain combines TRBV9 with TRBJ2-5; TRBD1 matches 9 bases. This CDR3 has 14 residues. Germline values: CDR1 SGDLS, CDR2 YYNGEE. Germline trimming cut 7 bases from V and 3 bases from J; bases unmatched to any gene: 7. CDR3 nucleotide sequence: TGTGCCAGCGCCACCCGGACAGGGGAAGAGACCCAGTACTTC. Translating gives CASATRTGEETQYF.

The CDR3 here is CSVYPGVVAEQFF. The CDR3 coding sequence is TGCAGCGTTTATCCGGGAGTCGTTGCTGAGCAGTTCTTC. The V and J genes are TRBV29-1 and TRBJ2-1, with a weak D call TRBD2 (6 bases). CDR1 SQVTM and CDR2 ANQGSEA come from the germline V gene. Trimming stripped 5 bases from V and 9 bases from J, with 17 bases between. This CDR3 is 13 amino acids long.

V and J are TRBV4-3 and TRBJ1-2; the match to TRBD1 covers 9 bases. The CDR3 is 15 amino acids. V lost 4 bases and J lost 8; bases outside the gene matches: 11. Germline-derived CDR1 and CDR2 are LGHNA and YSLEER. CDR3 sequence reads: CASSPKPGDREGYTF. CDR3 bases: TGCGCCAGCAGCCCAAAACCTGGGGACAGGGAGGGCTACACCTTC.

On this clone: The sample carries other DNA sequences with the same CDR3. This chain joins TRBV4-3 and TRBJ2-1; D uncertain. The length of the CDR3 is 12 residues. Germline CDR1 reads LGHNA; CDR2 reads YSLEER. With 1 base removed from V and 5 bases from J, the gap between germline ends came to 3 bases. CDR3 in DNA: TGCGCCAGCAGCCAAGGTAACAATGAGCAGTTCTTC. Translation: CASSQGNNEQFF.

V usage is TRBV27 and J usage is TRBJ2-5, with TRBD2 matching over 9 bases. Germline values: CDR1 MNHEY, CDR2 SMNVEV (reference sequence). The CDR3 has 16 amino acids. The V gene end was trimmed by 5 bases and the J gene end by 2 bases; junction bases not matched to a gene: 9. CDR3: CASSQRTSVKQETQYF. The CDR3 DNA is TGTGCCAGCAGTCAGAGGACTAGCGTCAAACAAGAGACCCAGTACTTC.

This chain connects TRBV19 to TRBJ1-2, with D possibly matching TRBD1 (6 bases). The germline V gene encodes CDR1 LNHDA and CDR2 SQIVND (reference sequence). The CDR3 consists of 14 residues. V gave up 2 bases and J gave up 4 bases, with 11 bases separating them. The CDR3 DNA reads as TGTGCCAGTAGTATAAGGCGGGACATCTATGGCTACACCTTC. Translation: CASSIRRDIYGYTF.

The CDR3 DNA is TGTGCCACCGTCGATTTCGGGCTAGCGGGAGGCTCCTACAATGAGCAGTTCTTC. Protein: CATVDFGLAGGSYNEQFF. The chain uses TRBV28 and TRBJ2-1; 11 positions agree with TRBD2. The V segment lost 10 bases and the J segment 0 bases; nucleotides outside the gene matches: 14. This CDR3 is 18 amino acids long. Germline V gene data show CDR1 as MDHEN and CDR2 as SYDVKM.

The V and J genes are TRBV28 and TRBJ2-3, with D possibly called TRBD1 or TRBD2 (5 bases each). CDR1 is MDHEN, CDR2 SYDVKM, per germline. V was shortened by 7 bases and J by 2 bases, with 19 bases between the two germline ends. The CDR3 sequence is 16 residues long. The CDR3 coding sequence is TGTGCCAGCACCCCAAGGTGGGACGGAAACACAGATACGCAGTATTTT. Its translation: CASTPRWDGNTDTQYF.

On this clone itself: The sample holds other DNA sequences that translate to the same CDR3. The V gene is TRBV5-4, the J gene TRBJ2-7, with D unresolved. V lost 2 bases and J lost 5, with 8 bases in between. Germline V gives CDR1 SGHNT, CDR2 YYREEE (reference sequence). The CDR3 spans 12 residues. The CDR3 DNA reads as TGTGCCAGCAGCTTTGGTGGGAACGAGCAGTACTTC. It specifies CASSFGGNEQYF.

This clone showed up just once. V and J are TRBV7-3 and TRBJ2-1; D not resolved. The germline V gene has CDR1 SGHTA and CDR2 FQGTGA. This CDR3 is built from 13 residues. With 4 bases removed from V and 10 bases from J, the gap between germline ends came to 14 bases. The CDR3 DNA sequence: TGTGCCAGCAGCTCCCGGAGTAGCCTCGAGCAGTTCTTC. Protein product: CASSSRSSLEQFF.